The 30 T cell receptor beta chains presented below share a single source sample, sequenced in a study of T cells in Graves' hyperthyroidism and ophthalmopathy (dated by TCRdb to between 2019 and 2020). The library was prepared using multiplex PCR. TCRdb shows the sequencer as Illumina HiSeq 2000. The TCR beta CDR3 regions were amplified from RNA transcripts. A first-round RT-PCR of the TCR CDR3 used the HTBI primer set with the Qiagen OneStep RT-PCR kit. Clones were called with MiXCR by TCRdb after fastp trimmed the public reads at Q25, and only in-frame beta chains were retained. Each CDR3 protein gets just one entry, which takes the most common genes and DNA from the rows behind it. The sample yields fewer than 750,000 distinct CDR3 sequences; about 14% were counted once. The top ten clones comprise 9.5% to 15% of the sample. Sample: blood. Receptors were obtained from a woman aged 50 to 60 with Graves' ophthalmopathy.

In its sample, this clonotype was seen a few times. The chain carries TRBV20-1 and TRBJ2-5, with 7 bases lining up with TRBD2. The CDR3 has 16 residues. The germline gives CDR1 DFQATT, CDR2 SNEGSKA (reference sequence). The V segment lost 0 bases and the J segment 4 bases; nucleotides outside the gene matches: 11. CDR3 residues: CSAREGRLALRETQYF. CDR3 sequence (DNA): TGCAGTGCTAGAGAGGGCAGACTAGCATTGCGAGAGACCCAGTACTTC.

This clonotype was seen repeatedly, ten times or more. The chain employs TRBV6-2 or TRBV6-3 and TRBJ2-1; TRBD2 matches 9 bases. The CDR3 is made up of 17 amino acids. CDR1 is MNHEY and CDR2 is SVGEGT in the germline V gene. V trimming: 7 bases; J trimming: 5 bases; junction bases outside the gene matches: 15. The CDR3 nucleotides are TGTGCCAGCACCCGAATAGGGATAGCGGGGGTCCACAATGAGCAGTTCTTC. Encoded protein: CASTRIGIAGVHNEQFF.

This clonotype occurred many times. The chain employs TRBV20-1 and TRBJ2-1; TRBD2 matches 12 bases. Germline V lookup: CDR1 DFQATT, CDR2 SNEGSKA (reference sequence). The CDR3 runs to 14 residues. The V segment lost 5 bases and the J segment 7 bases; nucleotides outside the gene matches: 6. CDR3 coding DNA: TGCAGTGCTCCGACTAGCGGGAGAGGGAATGAGCAGTTCTTC. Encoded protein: CSAPTSGRGNEQFF.

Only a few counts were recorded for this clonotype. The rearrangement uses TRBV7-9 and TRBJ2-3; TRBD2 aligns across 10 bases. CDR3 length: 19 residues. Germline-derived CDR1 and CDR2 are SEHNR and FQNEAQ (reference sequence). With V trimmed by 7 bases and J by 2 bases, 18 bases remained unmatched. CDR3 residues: CASTKARSASGSNTDTQYF. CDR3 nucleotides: TGTGCCAGCACCAAAGCCAGATCAGCTAGCGGGAGCAACACAGATACGCAGTATTTT. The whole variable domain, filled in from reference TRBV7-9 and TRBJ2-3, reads DTGVSQNPRHKITKRGQNVTFRCDPISEHNRLYWYRQTLGQGPEFLTYFQNEAQLEKSRLLSDRFSAERPKGSFSTLEIQRTEQGDSAMYLCASTKARSASGSNTDTQYFGPGTRLTVL.

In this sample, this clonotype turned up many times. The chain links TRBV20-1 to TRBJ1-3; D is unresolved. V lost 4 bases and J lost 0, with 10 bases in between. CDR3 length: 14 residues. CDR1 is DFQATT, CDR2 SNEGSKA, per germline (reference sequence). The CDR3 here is CSAMGSSSGNTIYF. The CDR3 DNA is TGCAGTGCTATGGGCAGCTCCTCTGGAAACACCATATATTTT.

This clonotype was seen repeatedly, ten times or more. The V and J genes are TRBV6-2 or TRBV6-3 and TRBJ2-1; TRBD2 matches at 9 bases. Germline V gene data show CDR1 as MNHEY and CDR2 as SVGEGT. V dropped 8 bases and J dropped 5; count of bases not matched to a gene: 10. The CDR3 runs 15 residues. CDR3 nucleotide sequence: TGTGCCAGCCGATATAGACTAGCGGTTCACAATGAGCAGTTCTTC. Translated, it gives CASRYRLAVHNEQFF.

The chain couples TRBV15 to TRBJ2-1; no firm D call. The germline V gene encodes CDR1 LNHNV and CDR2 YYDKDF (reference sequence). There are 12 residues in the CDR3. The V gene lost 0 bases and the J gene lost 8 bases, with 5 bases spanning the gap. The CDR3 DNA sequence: TGTGCCACCAGCAGAGAGGGTGATGAGCAGTTCTTC. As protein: CATSREGDEQFF.

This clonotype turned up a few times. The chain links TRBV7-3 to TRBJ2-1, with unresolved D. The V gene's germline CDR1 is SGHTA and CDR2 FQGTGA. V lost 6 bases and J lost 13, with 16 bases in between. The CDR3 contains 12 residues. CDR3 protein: CASSSSDALQFF. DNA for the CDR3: TGTGCCAGCAGTTCGTCCGACGCCCTACAGTTCTTC.

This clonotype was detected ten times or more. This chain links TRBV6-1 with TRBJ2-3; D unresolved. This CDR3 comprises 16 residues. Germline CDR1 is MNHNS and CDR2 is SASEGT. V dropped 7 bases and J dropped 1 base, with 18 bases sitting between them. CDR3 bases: TGTGCCAGCACCCTCCGGCCCGGTGGGGGCACAGATACGCAGTATTTT. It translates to CASTLRPGGGTDTQYF.

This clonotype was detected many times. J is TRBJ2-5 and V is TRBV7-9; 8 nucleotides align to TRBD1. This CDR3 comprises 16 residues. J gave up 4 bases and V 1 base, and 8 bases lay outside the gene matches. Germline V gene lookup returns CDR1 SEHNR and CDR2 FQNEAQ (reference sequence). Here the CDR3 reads CASSLGAQGAGETQYF. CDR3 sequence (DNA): TGTGCCAGCAGCTTAGGGGCCCAGGGGGCAGGAGAGACCCAGTACTTC.

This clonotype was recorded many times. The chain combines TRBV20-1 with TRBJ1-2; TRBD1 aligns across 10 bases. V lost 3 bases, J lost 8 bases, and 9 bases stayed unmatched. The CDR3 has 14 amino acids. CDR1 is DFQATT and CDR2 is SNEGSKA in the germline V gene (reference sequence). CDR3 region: CSASPGQGKGGYTF. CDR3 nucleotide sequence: TGCAGTGCTAGTCCGGGACAGGGGAAGGGAGGCTACACCTTC.

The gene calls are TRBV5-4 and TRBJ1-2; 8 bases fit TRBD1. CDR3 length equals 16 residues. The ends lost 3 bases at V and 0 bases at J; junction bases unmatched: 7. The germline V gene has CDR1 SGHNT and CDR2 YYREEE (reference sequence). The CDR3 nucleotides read TGTGCCAGCAGCTCGGGACAGGCATCTACTAACTATGGCTACACCTTC. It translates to CASSSGQASTNYGYTF.

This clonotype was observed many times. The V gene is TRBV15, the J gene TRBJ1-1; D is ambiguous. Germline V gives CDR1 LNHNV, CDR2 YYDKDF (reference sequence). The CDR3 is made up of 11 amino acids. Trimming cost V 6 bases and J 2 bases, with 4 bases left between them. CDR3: CATRKNTEAFF. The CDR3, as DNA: TGTGCCACCAGGAAAAACACTGAAGCTTTCTTT. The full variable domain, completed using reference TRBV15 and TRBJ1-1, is DAMVIQNPRYQVTQFGKPVTLSCSQTLNHNVMYWYQQKSSQAPKLLFHYYDKDFNNEADTPDNFQSRRPNTSFCFLDIRSPGLGDTAMYLCATRKNTEAFFGQGTRLTVV.

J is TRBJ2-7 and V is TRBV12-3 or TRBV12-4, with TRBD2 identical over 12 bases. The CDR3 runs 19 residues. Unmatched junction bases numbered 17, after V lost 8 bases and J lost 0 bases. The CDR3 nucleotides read TGTGCCAGCGCTGACCTGTTACTAGCGGGAGGAGAGAGCTCCTACGAGCAGTACTTC. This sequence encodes CASADLLLAGGESSYEQYF.

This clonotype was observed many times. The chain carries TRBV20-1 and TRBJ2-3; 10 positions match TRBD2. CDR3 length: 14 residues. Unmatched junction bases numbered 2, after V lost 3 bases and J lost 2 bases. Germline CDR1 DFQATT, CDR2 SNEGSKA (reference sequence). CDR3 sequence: CSASSGRPTDTQYF. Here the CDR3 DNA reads TGCAGTGCTAGTAGCGGGAGGCCCACAGATACGCAGTATTTT.

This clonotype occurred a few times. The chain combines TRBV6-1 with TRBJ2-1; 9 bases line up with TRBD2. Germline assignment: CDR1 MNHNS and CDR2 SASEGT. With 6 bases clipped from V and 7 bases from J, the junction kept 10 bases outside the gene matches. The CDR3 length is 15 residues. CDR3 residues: CASRALAGDWNEQFF. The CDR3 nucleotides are TGTGCCAGCAGAGCACTAGCGGGTGATTGGAATGAGCAGTTCTTC.

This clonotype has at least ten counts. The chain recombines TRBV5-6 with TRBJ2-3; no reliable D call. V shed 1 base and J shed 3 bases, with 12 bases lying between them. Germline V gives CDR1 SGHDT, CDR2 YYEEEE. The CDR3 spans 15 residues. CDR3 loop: CASSLRPRKTDTQYF. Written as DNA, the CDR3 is TGTGCCAGCAGCTTGCGGCCAAGGAAAACAGATACGCAGTATTTT.

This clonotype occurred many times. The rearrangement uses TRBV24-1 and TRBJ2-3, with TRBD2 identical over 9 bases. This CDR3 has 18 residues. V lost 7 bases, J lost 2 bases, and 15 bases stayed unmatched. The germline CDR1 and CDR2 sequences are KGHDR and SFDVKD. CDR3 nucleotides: TGTGCCACCAGCGATGCGGTGATACTAGCGGGTACCACAGATACGCAGTATTTT. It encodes CATSDAVILAGTTDTQYF.

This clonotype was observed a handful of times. The DNA of the CDR3 is TGTGCCAGCAGCAAACACCGGGACAGGGGGTACAATGAGCAGTTCTTC. Translation: CASSKHRDRGYNEQFF. The chain joins TRBV7-9 to TRBJ2-1; 11 bases match TRBD1. Germline CDR1 is SEHNR and CDR2 is FQNEAQ (reference sequence). V dropped 5 bases and J dropped 4; count of bases not matched to a gene: 7. CDR3 length: 16 amino acids.

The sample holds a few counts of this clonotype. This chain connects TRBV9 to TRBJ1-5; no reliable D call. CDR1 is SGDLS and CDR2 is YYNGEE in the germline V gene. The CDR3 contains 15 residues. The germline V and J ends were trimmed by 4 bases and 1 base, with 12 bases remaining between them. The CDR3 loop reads CASSPGYGSNQPQHF. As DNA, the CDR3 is TGTGCCAGCAGCCCTGGCTACGGCAGCAATCAGCCCCAGCATTTT.

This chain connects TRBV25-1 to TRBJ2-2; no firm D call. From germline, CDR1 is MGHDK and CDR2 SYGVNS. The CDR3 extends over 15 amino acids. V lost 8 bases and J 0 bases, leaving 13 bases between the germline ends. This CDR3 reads CASAIYSANTGELFF. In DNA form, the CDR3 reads TGTGCCAGCGCTATCTATTCAGCGAACACCGGGGAGCTGTTTTTT.

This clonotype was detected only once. The CDR3 loop is CASSFKAGGTHEQYF. Written as DNA, the CDR3 is TGTGCCAGCAGTTTTAAGGCGGGAGGGACCCACGAGCAGTACTTC. The chain carries TRBV27 and TRBJ2-7; TRBD2 agrees at 9 bases. This CDR3 has 15 residues. V gave up 3 bases and J gave up 5 bases; unmatched junction bases: 8. Germline-derived CDR1 and CDR2 are MNHEY and SMNVEV (reference sequence).

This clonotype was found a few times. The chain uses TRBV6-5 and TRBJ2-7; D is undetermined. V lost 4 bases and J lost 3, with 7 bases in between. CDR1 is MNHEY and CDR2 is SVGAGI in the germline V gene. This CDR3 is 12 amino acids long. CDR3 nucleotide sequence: TGTGCCAGCAGTTTTACTATCTACGAGCAGTACTTC. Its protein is CASSFTIYEQYF.

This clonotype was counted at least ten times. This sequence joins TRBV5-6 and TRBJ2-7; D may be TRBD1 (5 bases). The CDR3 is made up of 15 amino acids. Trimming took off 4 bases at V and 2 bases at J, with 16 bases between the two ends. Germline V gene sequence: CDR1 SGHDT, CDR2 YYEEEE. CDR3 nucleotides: TGTGCCAGCAGCCCGCCCCTGGGGCAAACCTACGAGCAGTACTTC. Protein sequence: CASSPPLGQTYEQYF.

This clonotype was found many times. The CDR3 region has the DNA TGTGCCAGTAGAGGGCTAGGGGGGACCACTGAAGCTTTCTTT. Translating gives CASRGLGGTTEAFF. The rearrangement uses TRBV19 and TRBJ1-1, with D tentatively TRBD1 (6 bases). Germline V gives CDR1 LNHDA, CDR2 SQIVND (reference sequence). Trimming took 6 bases from V and 4 from J, leaving 15 bases between them. The CDR3 length is 14 residues. Variable domain in full (rest from reference TRBV19 and TRBJ1-1): DGGITQSPKYLFRKEGQNVTLSCEQNLNHDAMYWYRQDPGQGLRLIYYSQIVNDFQKGDIAEGYSVSREKKESFPLTVTSAQKNPTAFYLCASRGLGGTTEAFFGQGTRLTVV.

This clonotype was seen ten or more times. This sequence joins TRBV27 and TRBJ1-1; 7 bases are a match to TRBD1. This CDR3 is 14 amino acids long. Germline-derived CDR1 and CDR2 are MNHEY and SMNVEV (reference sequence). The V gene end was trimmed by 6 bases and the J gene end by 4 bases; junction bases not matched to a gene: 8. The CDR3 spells CASSSRQGSTEAFF. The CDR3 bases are TGTGCCAGCAGCTCCAGACAGGGAAGCACTGAAGCTTTCTTT.

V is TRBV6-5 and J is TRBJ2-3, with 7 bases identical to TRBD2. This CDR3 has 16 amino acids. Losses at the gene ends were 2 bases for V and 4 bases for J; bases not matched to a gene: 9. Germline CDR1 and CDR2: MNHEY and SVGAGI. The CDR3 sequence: CASSYTPTSRADTQYF. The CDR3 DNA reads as TGTGCCAGCAGTTACACACCGACTAGCCGCGCAGATACGCAGTATTTT.

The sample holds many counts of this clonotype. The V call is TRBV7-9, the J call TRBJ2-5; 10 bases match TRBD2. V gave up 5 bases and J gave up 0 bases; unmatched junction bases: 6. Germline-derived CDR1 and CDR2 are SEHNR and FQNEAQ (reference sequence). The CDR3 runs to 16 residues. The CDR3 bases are TGTGCCAGCAGCCAACCGGGACTAGCGTACCAAGAGACCCAGTACTTC. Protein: CASSQPGLAYQETQYF.

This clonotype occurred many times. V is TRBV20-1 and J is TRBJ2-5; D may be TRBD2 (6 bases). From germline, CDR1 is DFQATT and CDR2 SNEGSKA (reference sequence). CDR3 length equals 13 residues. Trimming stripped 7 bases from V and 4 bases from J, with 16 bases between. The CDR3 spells CSVSQGGAETQYF. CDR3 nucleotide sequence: TGCAGTGTCTCCCAGGGCGGGGCAGAGACCCAGTACTTC.

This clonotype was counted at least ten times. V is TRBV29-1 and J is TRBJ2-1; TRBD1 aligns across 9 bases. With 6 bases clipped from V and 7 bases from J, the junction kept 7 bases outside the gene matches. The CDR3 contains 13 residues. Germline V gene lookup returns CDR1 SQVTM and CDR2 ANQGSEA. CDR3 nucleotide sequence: TGCAGCGTCGGGACAGGGCTTCTGAATGAGCAGTTCTTC. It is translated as CSVGTGLLNEQFF.